The rows below give T cell receptor beta chains drawn from one sample of a study of T cell responses to AZD1222 COVID-19 vaccine. Sequencing used immunoSEQ multiplex PCR; TCRdb keeps in-frame clones, though not all of them. The repertoire has some 140,000 clones, 91% of them found once; the top ten carry 2.5% to 3.5%. The source material was peripheral blood, sampled on day 0 of AZD1222 vaccination. The receptors were sampled from an adult in good health. Each CDR3 is given with its conserved first and last residue. D genes are given only for firm matches. Size is omitted from some rows. Given values are once, few, many or a class for expanded clones.

J gene,clone size,V gene,D gene,CDR3 protein,CDR3 DNA
TRBJ2-7,NA,TRBV24-1,TRBD2,CATSDPRGGAKGYEQYF,TGTGCCACCAGTGATCCCCGGGGAGGGGCCAAGGGCTACGAGCAGTACTTC
TRBJ2-1,once,TRBV7-9,NA,CASSFQGGDNEQFF,TGTGCCAGCAGCTTCCAAGGGGGTGACAATGAGCAGTTCTTC
TRBJ1-2,NA,TRBV24-1,NA,CATSDNLGRVGGYTF,TGTGCCACCAGTGATAACCTGGGGCGAGTCGGTGGCTACACCTTC
TRBJ2-1,NA,TRBV7-6,TRBD1,CASSFYPTGADEQFF,TGTGCCAGCAGCTTTTACCCGACAGGGGCCGATGAGCAGTTCTTC
TRBJ2-2,NA,TRBV28,NA,CASSPGIRAGELFF,TGTGCCAGCAGTCCCGGGATCAGGGCCGGGGAGCTGTTTTTT
TRBJ2-7,NA,TRBV3-1/TRBV3-2,NA,CASSQVWDEQYF,TGTGCCAGCAGCCAAGTTTGGGACGAGCAGTACTTC
TRBJ2-1,NA,TRBV28,TRBD2,CASSFGSGRPNEQFF,TGTGCCAGCAGTTTTGGAAGCGGGAGGCCCAATGAGCAGTTCTTC
TRBJ2-7,NA,TRBV4-1,NA,CASSQGWDVGPYEQYF,TGCGCCAGCAGCCAAGGATGGGACGTCGGACCCTACGAGCAGTACTTC
TRBJ1-2,NA,TRBV28,NA,CASSSGGRLYGYTF,TGTGCCAGCTCCTCCGGAGGCCGTCTCTATGGCTACACCTTC
TRBJ1-5,NA,TRBV6-6,NA,CASIRGVGQPQHF,TGTGCCAGCATTAGGGGGGTTGGACAGCCCCAGCATTTT
TRBJ2-7,NA,TRBV14,TRBD1,CASSELGGTAAYEQYF,TGTGCCAGCAGCGAATTGGGTGGGACAGCAGCCTACGAGCAGTACTTC
TRBJ2-1,NA,TRBV7-6,NA,CASSFGSSASSYNEQFF,TGTGCCAGCAGCTTTGGTTCTAGCGCTAGCTCCTACAATGAGCAGTTCTTC
TRBJ2-7,NA,TRBV10-1,TRBD1,CASSEGTGTYEQYF,TGCGCCAGCAGTGAAGGGACAGGAACCTACGAGCAGTACTTC
TRBJ2-2,NA,TRBV21-1,NA,CASSPRRVGHYTGELFF,TGTGCCAGCAGCCCAAGGAGGGTTGGGCACTACACCGGGGAGCTGTTTTTT
TRBJ2-7,NA,TRBV19,NA,CASSISFGYLSYEQYF,TGTGCCAGTAGTATTTCTTTCGGTTACTTATCCTACGAGCAGTACTTC
TRBJ1-2,NA,TRBV7-9,NA,CASSPTPSYGYTF,TGTGCCAGCAGCCCCACCCCGTCCTATGGCTACACCTTC
TRBJ2-1,few,TRBV5-4,TRBD2,CASSAGLAGEVFF,TGTGCCAGCAGCGCGGGACTAGCGGGAGAGGTGTTCTTC
TRBJ2-2,NA,TRBV2,NA,CASQQRQNTGELFF,TGTGCCAGCCAACAACGGCAGAACACCGGGGAGCTGTTTTTT
TRBJ2-5,NA,TRBV5-1,NA,CASSLGTIQETQYF,TGCGCCAGCAGCTTGGGGACTATCCAAGAGACCCAGTACTTC
TRBJ2-1,NA,TRBV30,TRBD1,CAWAGQEYNEQFF,TGTGCCTGGGCGGGACAGGAATACAATGAGCAGTTCTTC
TRBJ1-2,NA,TRBV4-2,NA,CASSVSPTSFYGYTF,TGTGCCAGCAGCGTTTCCCCGACGTCGTTTTATGGCTACACCTTC
TRBJ1-2,NA,TRBV11-3,NA,CASSSPDSNFGANYGYTF,TGTGCCAGCAGCTCTCCGGACAGTAACTTCGGGGCTAACTATGGCTACACCTTC
TRBJ1-5,NA,TRBV7-9,NA,CASSSQNQPQHF,TGTGCCAGCAGCTCCCAGAATCAGCCCCAGCATTTT
TRBJ1-2,NA,TRBV6-5,TRBD1,CASSTDRAYHGYTF,TGTGCCAGCAGTACGGACAGGGCTTATCATGGCTACACCTTC
TRBJ1-5,NA,TRBV21-1,NA,CASSKDRVDSNQPQHF,TGTGCCAGCAGCAAAGACAGGGTTGATAGCAATCAGCCCCAGCATTTT
TRBJ1-6,NA,TRBV12-3/TRBV12-4,NA,CASGRNSPLHF,TGTGCCAGCGGGAGGAATTCACCCCTCCACTTT
TRBJ1-1,few,TRBV21-1,NA,CASSNPTYNTEAFF,TGTGCCAGCAGCAACCCCACCTATAACACTGAAGCTTTCTTT
TRBJ1-2,NA,TRBV5-5,NA,CASSATVDGYTF,TGTGCCAGCAGCGCGACTGTAGATGGCTACACCTTC
TRBJ2-7,NA,TRBV6-1,NA,CASSESSHEQYF,TGTGCCAGCAGTGAATCAAGCCACGAGCAGTACTTC